The rows below give T cell receptor beta chains drawn from one sample of a study of T cell changes during pregnancy in multiple sclerosis. Libraries were prepared by immunoSEQ multiplex PCR; TCRdb keeps only in-frame clonotypes and omits some of them. The profile shows more than 75,000 clones, about 94% of them singletons. The starting material was peripheral blood, obtained in the third trimester of pregnancy. The receptors stem from a female donor with multiple sclerosis, enrolled in a pregnancy study. Both conserved end residues are part of each CDR3. A D gene is named only where the DNA matches it firmly. The size entry is marked missing in some rows and otherwise reads once, few, many or a size class.

d_gene,j_gene,abundance,v_gene,CDR3nt,CDR3aa
.,TRBJ2-3,.,TRBV9,TGTGCCAGCAGCGTAGACCGTCTCAGGGGTAGCACAGATACGCAGTATTTT,CASSVDRLRGSTDTQYF
TRBD2,TRBJ2-2,.,TRBV7-2,TGTGCCAGCAGCCCCCTAGCGGGGGGTTTTACCGGGGAGCTGTTTTTT,CASSPLAGGFTGELFF
.,TRBJ1-2,.,TRBV19,TGTGCCAGTAATCCCTCAGGGCGTCGGAAAGGCTACACCTTC,CASNPSGRRKGYTF
TRBD1,TRBJ2-7,.,TRBV5-6,TGTGCCAGCAGCTTTACCGGGACAGGGCCCTACGAGCAGTACTTC,CASSFTGTGPYEQYF
.,TRBJ1-5,.,TRBV18,TGTGCCAGCTCACCAGGGGGCGAAGTTCTCCCCCAGCATTTT,CASSPGGEVLPQHF
.,TRBJ2-5,once,TRBV5-6,TGTGCCAGCAGCTTTTGGGCGGGAGAGACCCAGTACTTC,CASSFWAGETQYF
.,TRBJ1-1,.,TRBV7-6,TGTGCCAGCAGCCTCTCTAGTGGTGAAGCTTTCTTT,CASSLSSGEAFF
TRBD2,TRBJ2-7,.,TRBV4-2,TGTGCCAGCAGCCAAGATCCAGCGGGGGGGCCCTACGAGCAGTACTTC,CASSQDPAGGPYEQYF
.,TRBJ2-2,.,TRBV6-5,TGTGCCAGCACCATGGAGGGGGCTGGTGCCGGGGAGCTGTTTTTT,CASTMEGAGAGELFF
.,TRBJ1-2,.,TRBV18,TGTGCCAGCTCACCACCGACAGTTGCTAACTATGGCTACACCTTC,CASSPPTVANYGYTF
.,TRBJ1-2,.,TRBV20-1,TGCAGTGCTGGGGGCATGGGCTACACCTTC,CSAGGMGYTF
.,TRBJ1-1,.,TRBV2,TGTGCCAGCAGCACCCCCGCGGCGGGGGGGAACACTGAAGCTTTCTTT,CASSTPAAGGNTEAFF
.,TRBJ1-6,.,TRBV14,TGTGCCAGCAGCCCGAGACAGGTTAGATCACCCCTCCACTTT,CASSPRQVRSPLHF
.,TRBJ1-4,once,TRBV30,TGTGCCTGGAGTGTAGTAAGCGATAATGAAAAACTGTTTTTT,CAWSVVSDNEKLFF
TRBD2,TRBJ2-2,.,TRBV6-6,TGTGCCAGCAGTCTAGCGGGGAGGACCGGGGAGCTGTTTTTT,CASSLAGRTGELFF
.,TRBJ1-4,.,TRBV5-1,TGCGCCAGCAGTTCGTACAGGGATTGTGGAGAAAAACTGTTTTTT,CASSSYRDCGEKLFF
TRBD2,TRBJ2-3,.,TRBV9,TGTGCCAGCAGCGTAGGTGACGGGGGGATCACAGATACGCAGTATTTT,CASSVGDGGITDTQYF
.,TRBJ2-2,.,TRBV5-1,TGCGCCAGCAGCCCAGGACTCACCGGGGAGCTGTTTTTT,CASSPGLTGELFF
.,TRBJ2-2,few,TRBV19,TGTGCCAGCCACCACTCCAACACCGGGGAGCTGTTTTTT,CASHHSNTGELFF
TRBD1,TRBJ1-2,.,TRBV13,TGTGCCAGCAGCTCCGAGGACAGGTTGGCTTATGGCTACACCTTC,CASSSEDRLAYGYTF
TRBD2,TRBJ2-7,once,TRBV11-3,TGTGCCAGCAGCTTAGCCAGCGGGGGACCCTACGAGCAGTACTTC,CASSLASGGPYEQYF
.,TRBJ2-7,.,TRBV10-3,TGTGCCATCAGTGAGAACTGGTCGAGCTCCTACGAGCAGTACTTC,CAISENWSSSYEQYF
.,TRBJ1-1,.,TRBV9,TGTGCCAGCAGCGTAGATACGGGGGTGAACACTGAAGCTTTCTTT,CASSVDTGVNTEAFF
TRBD1,TRBJ1-2,.,TRBV5-6,TGTGCCAGCAGCTCTGGACAGGGGGTCTATGGCTACACCTTC,CASSSGQGVYGYTF